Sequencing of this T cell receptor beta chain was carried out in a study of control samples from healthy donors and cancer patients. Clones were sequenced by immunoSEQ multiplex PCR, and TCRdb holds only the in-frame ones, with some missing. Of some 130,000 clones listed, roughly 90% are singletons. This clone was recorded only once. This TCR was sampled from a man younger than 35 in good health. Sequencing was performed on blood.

CDR3 in DNA: TGTGCCAGCAGCTTAGATACAGTGAACACTGAAGCTTTCTTT. Translation gives CASSLDTVNTEAFF. V is TRBV7-3 and J is TRBJ1-1; no clear D. The CDR3 extends over 14 amino acids. V lost 2 bases to trimming and J lost 0 bases, with 7 bases between them. Germline V gives CDR1 SGHTA, CDR2 FQGTGA.